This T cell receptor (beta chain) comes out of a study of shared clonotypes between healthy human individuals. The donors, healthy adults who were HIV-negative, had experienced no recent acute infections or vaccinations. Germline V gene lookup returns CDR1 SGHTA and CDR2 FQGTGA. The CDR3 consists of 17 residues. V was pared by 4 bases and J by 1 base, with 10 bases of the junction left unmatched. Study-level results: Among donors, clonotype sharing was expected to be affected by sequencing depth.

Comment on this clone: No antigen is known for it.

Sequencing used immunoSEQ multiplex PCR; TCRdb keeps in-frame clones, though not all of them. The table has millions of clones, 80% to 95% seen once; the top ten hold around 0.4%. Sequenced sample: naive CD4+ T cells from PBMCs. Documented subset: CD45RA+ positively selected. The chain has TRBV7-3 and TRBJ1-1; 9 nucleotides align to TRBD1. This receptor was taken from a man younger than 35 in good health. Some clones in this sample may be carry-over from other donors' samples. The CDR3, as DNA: TGTGCCAGCAGCTCCCCTTGGACAGGGGTTTGGAACACTGAAGCTTTCTTT. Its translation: CASSSPWTGVWNTEAFF.